Included here is one T cell receptor beta chain sequence, with context. The antigen is unknown. This entry belongs to a study of cytomegalovirus exposure and HLA in healthy donors. Findings and limits, study-wide: Reportedly, HLA-A and HLA-B alleles of most subjects were accurately predicted from TCR beta.

PCR used 60 Vbeta primers and 13 Jbeta primers. The data were produced by immunoSEQ multiplex PCR, yet TCRdb's version contains in-frame clones alone and is incomplete. Of approximately 110,000 clones listed, 77% are singletons. The specimen was PBMCs. The TCR comes from a woman aged 35 to 49 in good health and CMV-seropositive.

The CDR3 loop is CASSRTSGRNYEQYF. In DNA, the CDR3 is TGCGCCAGCTCGAGGACTAGCGGGAGAAACTACGAGCAGTACTTC. The rearrangement uses TRBV5-1 and TRBJ2-7; TRBD2 matches 13 bases. V trimming: 7 bases; J trimming: 3 bases; junction bases outside the gene matches: 7. CDR3 size: 15 residues. CDR1 SGHRS and CDR2 YFSETQ come from the germline V gene.